One and the same sample provided the 12 T cell receptor beta chains below, sequenced in a study of cytomegalovirus exposure and HLA in healthy donors (dated by TCRdb to between 2016 and 2019). The receptor library was made with the immunoSEQ multiplex PCR assay. For the multiplex PCR, a mixture combining 60 forward primers for TCR Vbeta segments and 13 reverse primers for TCR Jbeta segments was used. TCRdb took this table from immuneACCESS and kept in-frame rearrangements with V and J called. Such tables lack part of the clones; where checked against another copy, unresolved V genes explain under half of the gap, and the rest is unexplained. This sample holds fewer than 200,000 clones; approximately 80% were observed only once. The ten largest clonotypes hold 13% to 15% of the sample. Sample: PBMCs. The receptor source for this set is a woman younger than 45 in good health and CMV-seropositive.

The chain joins TRBV28 to TRBJ2-3, with D perhaps matching TRBD2 (6 bases). V lost 10 bases, J lost 3 bases, and 20 bases lay in between. The CDR3 loop spans 15 amino acids. The V gene's germline CDR1 is MDHEN and CDR2 SYDVKM. The CDR3 DNA follows: TGTGCCATAAGCACGGCGGGATATGTAACAGATACGCAGTATTTT. Translating gives CAISTAGYVTDTQYF.

The chain employs TRBV28 and TRBJ2-7, with a possible D match to TRBD2 (7 bases). The germline V gene has CDR1 MDHEN and CDR2 SYDVKM. V shed 6 bases and J shed 7 bases, with 22 bases lying between them. The CDR3 extends over 15 amino acids. DNA for the CDR3: TGTGCCAGCAGCTCCCCCAGAGGGGGGGGTGGGGAGCAGTACTTC. This encodes CASSSPRGGGGEQYF.

The rearrangement links TRBV5-1 to TRBJ2-1; 7 bases line up with TRBD2. Germline CDR1 reads SGHRS; CDR2 reads YFSETQ. The CDR3 sequence is 14 residues long. The V and J ends lost 0 bases and 8 bases, in that order; junction bases with no gene match: 5. The CDR3 here is CASSLGAGDDEQFF. Written as DNA, the CDR3 is TGCGCCAGCAGCTTGGGCGCGGGGGATGATGAGCAGTTCTTC.

The chain is built from TRBV4-1 and TRBJ2-7, with TRBD2 matching 9 bases. V shed 1 base, J shed 2 bases, and the junction held 3 bases outside the gene matches. Germline V CDR1 and CDR2: MGHRA, YSYEKL. This CDR3 comprises 15 residues. The CDR3 DNA follows: TGCGCCAGCAGCCAAGGGGCTAGCGGGACCTACGAGCAGTACTTC. As protein: CASSQGASGTYEQYF.

V gene TRBV6-5 combines with J gene TRBJ2-1; 7 nucleotides match TRBD2. CDR1 MNHEY and CDR2 SVGAGI come from the germline V gene. V dropped 6 bases and J dropped 7; count of bases not matched to a gene: 12. CDR3 size: 15 residues. The DNA of the CDR3 is TGTGCCAGCAGGGAGGCGGGAGCAGGAAGAAATGAGCAGTTCTTC. It is translated as CASREAGAGRNEQFF.

The chain combines TRBV9 with TRBJ1-6; maybe TRBD1 (6 bases). The V and J ends lost 3 bases and 7 bases respectively, with 14 bases between them. The CDR3 extends over 15 amino acids. Germline V lookup: CDR1 SGDLS, CDR2 YYNGEE. The DNA for the CDR3 is TGTGCCAGCAGCGCTGGGGACACTGTGAATTCACCCCTCCACTTT. It is translated as CASSAGDTVNSPLHF.

This clone was seen a handful of times. CDR3 nucleotide sequence: TGTGCCAGCAGCGGACCCCGGACTAGCGGGAGCTACGAGCAGTACTTC. Its protein is CASSGPRTSGSYEQYF. This sequence joins TRBV5-8 and TRBJ2-7, with 13 bases that match TRBD2. V lost 4 bases and J lost 3; bases outside the gene matches: 7. CDR3 length: 16 amino acids. Germline CDR1 and CDR2: SGHTS and YDEGEE.

The V gene is TRBV9, the J gene TRBJ1-1; D remains ambiguous. Trimming shortened V by 0 bases and J by 1 base, and 10 bases separated the two germline ends. CDR3 size: 15 residues. Germline V gene lookup returns CDR1 SGDLS and CDR2 YYNGEE. CDR3 protein: CASSVAPRGNTEAFF. CDR3 in DNA: TGTGCCAGCAGCGTAGCCCCCCGGGGGAACACTGAAGCTTTCTTT.

The chain couples TRBV29-1 to TRBJ1-2, with D perhaps TRBD1 (5 bases). This CDR3 spans 16 amino acids. Trimming took 3 bases from V and 2 from J, leaving 19 bases between them. Germline lookup yields CDR1 SQVTM and CDR2 ANQGSEA. CDR3 protein: CSVEEILGVRNYGYTF. As DNA, the CDR3 is TGCAGCGTTGAGGAGATATTAGGGGTAAGGAACTATGGCTACACCTTC.

The CDR3 reads CASSQGFGRPTEAFF. In DNA, the CDR3 is TGTGCCAGCAGCCAGGGCTTTGGACGACCCACTGAAGCTTTCTTT. This rearrangement joins TRBV5-6 to TRBJ1-1; D perhaps matches TRBD1 (5 bases). The V end was cut by 4 bases, the J end by 4 bases, with 17 bases between. Germline assignment: CDR1 SGHDT and CDR2 YYEEEE. CDR3 length: 15 amino acids.

The chain combines TRBV5-3 with TRBJ2-3; 10 bases align to TRBD2. TRBV5-3 is an ORF for which the function is uncertain. The ends lost 0 bases at V and 6 bases at J; junction bases unmatched: 7. This CDR3 is built from 16 residues. Here the CDR3 reads CARSLAQRGGKDTQYF. Written as DNA, the CDR3 is TGTGCCAGAAGCTTGGCCCAGCGGGGGGGGAAGGATACGCAGTATTTT.

The chain is built from TRBV7-9 and TRBJ1-2; possible D gene TRBD1, 5 bases. From germline, CDR1 is SEHNR and CDR2 FQNEAQ (reference sequence). With 2 bases removed from V and 6 bases from J, the gap between germline ends came to 7 bases. The CDR3 is 12 amino acids. CDR3 DNA: TGTGCCAGCAGCTTAAAAGGGGATGGCTACACCTTC. Its translation is CASSLKGDGYTF.